This T cell receptor beta chain was documented in a study of identical twins. The CDR3 contains 16 residues. Germline assignment: CDR1 SGHRS and CDR2 YFSETQ. Trimming removed 3 bases at V and 3 bases at J, with 19 bases between. MiXCR was run by TCRdb on the 5' RACE reads, yielding one entry per CDR3 protein. The profile covers 550,000 to 700,000 distinct CDR3 sequences, with 21% appearing a single time and approximately 4.5% taken by the ten largest. A further study also used this sample, focusing on T cells expressing NK-cell markers.

The chain couples TRBV5-1 to TRBJ2-7; a possible D gene is TRBD1 (6 bases). The clonotype originates from a young woman in good health. Sequenced input: PBMCs. CDR3: CASSSEGVIIYYEQYF. DNA for the CDR3: TGCGCCAGCAGCTCCGAGGGGGTCATCATTTACTACGAGCAGTACTTC.